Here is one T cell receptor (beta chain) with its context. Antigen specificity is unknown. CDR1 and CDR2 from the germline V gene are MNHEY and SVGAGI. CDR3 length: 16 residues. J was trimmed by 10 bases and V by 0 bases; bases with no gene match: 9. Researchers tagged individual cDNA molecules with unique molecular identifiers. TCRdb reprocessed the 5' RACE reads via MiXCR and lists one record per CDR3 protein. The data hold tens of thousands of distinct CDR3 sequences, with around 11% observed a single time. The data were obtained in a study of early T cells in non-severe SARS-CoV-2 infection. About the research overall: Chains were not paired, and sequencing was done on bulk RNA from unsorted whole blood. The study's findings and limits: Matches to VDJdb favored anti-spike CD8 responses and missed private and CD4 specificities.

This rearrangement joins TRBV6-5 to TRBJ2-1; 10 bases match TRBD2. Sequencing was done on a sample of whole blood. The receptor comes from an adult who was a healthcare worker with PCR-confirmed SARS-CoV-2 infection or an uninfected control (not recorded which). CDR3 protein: CASSYSRLAGVGEQFF. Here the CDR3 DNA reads TGTGCCAGCAGTTACTCGAGGCTAGCGGGAGTCGGAGAGCAGTTCTTC.